This T cell receptor (beta chain) was sequenced for a study of shared clonotypes between healthy human individuals. CDR1 is MNHNS, CDR2 SASEGT, per germline. The length of the CDR3 is 15 residues. V was trimmed by 4 bases and J by 3 bases, leaving 16 bases between them. Comment on this clone: Its antigen remains unknown.

The study enrolled healthy HIV-negative adults without recent acute infections or vaccinations as donors. Profiled with immunoSEQ multiplex PCR; TCRdb holds only in-frame clones, not every one. The repertoire includes around 1.1 million clones, approximately 77% of them detected once, and 0.89% sits in the top ten. Overall study findings and caveats: Rarefaction revealed incomplete sorted-subset sequencing despite large depth.

This chain uses TRBV6-1 with TRBJ2-7; weak D call: TRBD1 (6 bases). Specimen: memory CD4+ T cells from PBMCs. Described subset: CD45RA-negative fraction. The sequence was obtained from a man aged 18 to 30 in good health. Some clones in this sample may be carry-over from other donors' samples. CDR3 nucleotide sequence: TGTGCCAGCAGTGGAGACAGGCCACCTCTCTACGAGCAGTACTTC. It codes for CASSGDRPPLYEQYF.